The clone carrying this T cell receptor beta chain was seen at least ten times. What it binds is unknown. The entry originates in a study of T cell repertoires in cytomegalovirus infection. Study results and limitations: It was HLA-C-restricted CMV-specific TCR beta clonotypes that dominated the response ex vivo.

MiXCR was run by TCRdb on the reads, yielding one entry per CDR3 protein. Of approximately 190,000 distinct CDR3 sequences in the sample, 7.5% to 10% are singletons; the top ten hold roughly 4.8%. Germline V gene sequence: CDR1 SGHTA, CDR2 FQGNSA. This CDR3 has 14 amino acids. Trimming removed 6 bases at V and 3 bases at J, with 12 bases between. Material for sequencing was PBMCs. The chain joins TRBV7-2 to TRBJ2-1; maybe TRBD2 (6 bases). The sequence derives from a human donor in good health (CMV status not recorded). Some clones in this sample may be carry-over from other donors' samples. CDR3 residues: CASRGLGDYNEQFF. Here the CDR3 DNA reads TGTGCCAGCAGGGGACTTGGAGACTACAATGAGCAGTTCTTC.